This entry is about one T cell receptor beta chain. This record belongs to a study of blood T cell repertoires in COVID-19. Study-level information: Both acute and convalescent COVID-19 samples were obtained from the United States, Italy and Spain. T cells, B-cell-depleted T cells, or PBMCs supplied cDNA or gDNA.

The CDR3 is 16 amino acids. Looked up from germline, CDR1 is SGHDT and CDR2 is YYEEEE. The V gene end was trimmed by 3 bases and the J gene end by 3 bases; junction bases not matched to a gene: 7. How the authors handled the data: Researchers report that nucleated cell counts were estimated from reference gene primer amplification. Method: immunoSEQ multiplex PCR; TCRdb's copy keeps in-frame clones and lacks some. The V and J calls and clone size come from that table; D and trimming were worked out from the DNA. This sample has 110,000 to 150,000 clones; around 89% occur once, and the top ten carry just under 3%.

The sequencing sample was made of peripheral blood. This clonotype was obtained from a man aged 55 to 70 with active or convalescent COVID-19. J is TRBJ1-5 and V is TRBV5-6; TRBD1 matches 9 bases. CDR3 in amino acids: CASSSGQGQFNQPQHF. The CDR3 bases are TGTGCCAGCAGCTCAGGACAGGGGCAGTTCAATCAGCCCCAGCATTTT. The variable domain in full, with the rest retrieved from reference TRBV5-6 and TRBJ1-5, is DAGVTQSPTHLIKTRGQQVTLRCSPKSGHDTVSWYQQALGQGPQFIFQYYEEEERQRGNFPDRFSGHQFPNYSSELNVNALLLGDSALYLCASSSGQGQFNQPQHFGDGTRLSIL.